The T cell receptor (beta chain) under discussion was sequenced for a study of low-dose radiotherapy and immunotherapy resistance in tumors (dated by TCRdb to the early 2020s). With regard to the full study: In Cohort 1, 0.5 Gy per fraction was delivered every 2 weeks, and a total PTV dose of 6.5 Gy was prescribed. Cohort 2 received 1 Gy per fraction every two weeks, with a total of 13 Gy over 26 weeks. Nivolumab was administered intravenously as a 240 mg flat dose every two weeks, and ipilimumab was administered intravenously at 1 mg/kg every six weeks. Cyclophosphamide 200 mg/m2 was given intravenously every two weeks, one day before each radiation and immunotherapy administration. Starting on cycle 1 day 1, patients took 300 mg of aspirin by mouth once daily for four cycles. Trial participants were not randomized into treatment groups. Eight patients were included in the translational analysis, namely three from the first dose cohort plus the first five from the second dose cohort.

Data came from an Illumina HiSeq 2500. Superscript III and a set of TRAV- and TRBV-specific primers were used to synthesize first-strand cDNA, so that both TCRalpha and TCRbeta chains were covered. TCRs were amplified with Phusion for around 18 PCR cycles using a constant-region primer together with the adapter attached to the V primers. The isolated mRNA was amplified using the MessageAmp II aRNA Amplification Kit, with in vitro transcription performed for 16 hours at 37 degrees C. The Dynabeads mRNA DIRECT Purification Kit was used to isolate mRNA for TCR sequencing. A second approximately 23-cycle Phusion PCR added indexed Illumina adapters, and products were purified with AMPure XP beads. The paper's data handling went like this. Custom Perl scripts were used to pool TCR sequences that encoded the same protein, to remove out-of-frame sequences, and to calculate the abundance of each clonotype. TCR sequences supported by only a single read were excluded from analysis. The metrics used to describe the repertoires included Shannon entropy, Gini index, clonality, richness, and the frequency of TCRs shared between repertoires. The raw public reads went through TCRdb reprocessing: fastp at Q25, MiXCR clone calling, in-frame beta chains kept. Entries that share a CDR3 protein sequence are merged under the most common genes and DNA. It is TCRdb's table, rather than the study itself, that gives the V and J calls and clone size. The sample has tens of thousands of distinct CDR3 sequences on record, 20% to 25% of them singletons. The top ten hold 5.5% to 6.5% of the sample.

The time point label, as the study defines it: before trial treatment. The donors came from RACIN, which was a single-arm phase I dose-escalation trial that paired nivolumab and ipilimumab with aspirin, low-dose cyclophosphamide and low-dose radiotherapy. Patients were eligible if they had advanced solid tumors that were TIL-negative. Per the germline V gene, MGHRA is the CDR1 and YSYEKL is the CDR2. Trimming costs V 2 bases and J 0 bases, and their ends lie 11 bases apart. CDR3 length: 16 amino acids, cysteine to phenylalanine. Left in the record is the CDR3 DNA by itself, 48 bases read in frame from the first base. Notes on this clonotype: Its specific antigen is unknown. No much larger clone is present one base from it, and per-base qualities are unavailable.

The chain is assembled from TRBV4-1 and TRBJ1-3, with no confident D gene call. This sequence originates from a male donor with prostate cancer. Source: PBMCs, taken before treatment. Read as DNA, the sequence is TGCGCCAGCAGCCAACCTACAGCGTTCTCTGGAAACACCATATATTTT. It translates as CASSQPTAFSGNTIYF.